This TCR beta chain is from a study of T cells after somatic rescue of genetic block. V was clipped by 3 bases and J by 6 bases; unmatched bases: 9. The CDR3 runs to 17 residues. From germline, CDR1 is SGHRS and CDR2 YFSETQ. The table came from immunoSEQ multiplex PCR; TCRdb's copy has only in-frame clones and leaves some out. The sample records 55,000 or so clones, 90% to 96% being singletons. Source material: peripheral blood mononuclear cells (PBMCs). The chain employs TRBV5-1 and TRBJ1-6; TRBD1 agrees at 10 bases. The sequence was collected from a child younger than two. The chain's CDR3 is CASSSKRTGGGNSPLHF. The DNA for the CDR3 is TGCGCCAGCAGCTCCAAGAGGACAGGGGGAGGTAATTCACCCCTCCACTTT.